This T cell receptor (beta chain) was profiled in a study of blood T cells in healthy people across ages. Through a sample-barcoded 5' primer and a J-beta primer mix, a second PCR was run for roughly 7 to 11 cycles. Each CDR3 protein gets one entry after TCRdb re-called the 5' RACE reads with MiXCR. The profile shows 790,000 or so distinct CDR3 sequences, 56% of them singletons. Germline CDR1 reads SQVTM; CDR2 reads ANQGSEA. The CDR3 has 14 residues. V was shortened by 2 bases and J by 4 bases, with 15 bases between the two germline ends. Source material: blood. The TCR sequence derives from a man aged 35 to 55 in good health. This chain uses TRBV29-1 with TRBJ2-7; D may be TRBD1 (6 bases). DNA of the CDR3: TGCAGCGTTGAATGGGTCTCAGGGGAGTACGAGCAGTACTTC. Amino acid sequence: CSVEWVSGEYEQYF.